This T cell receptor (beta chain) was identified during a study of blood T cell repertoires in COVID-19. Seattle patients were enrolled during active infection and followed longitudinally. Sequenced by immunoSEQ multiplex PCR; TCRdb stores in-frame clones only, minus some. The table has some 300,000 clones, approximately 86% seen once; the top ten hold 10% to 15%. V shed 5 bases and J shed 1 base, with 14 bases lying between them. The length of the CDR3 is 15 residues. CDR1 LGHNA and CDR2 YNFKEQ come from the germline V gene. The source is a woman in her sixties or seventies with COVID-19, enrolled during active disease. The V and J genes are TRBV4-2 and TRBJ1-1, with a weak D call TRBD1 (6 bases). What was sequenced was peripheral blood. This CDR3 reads CASSSRPTGNTEAFF. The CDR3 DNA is TGTGCCAGCAGCTCACGACCGACAGGGAACACTGAAGCTTTCTTT.